This paragraph reports one T cell receptor beta chain. What this receptor recognizes is not known. No much larger clonotype is one base removed from it; base qualities were not supplied. The V and J ends are trimmed by 6 bases and 7 bases, leaving 10 bases between them. The germline V gene (reference sequence) specifies SGHAT as CDR1 and FQDESV as CDR2. CDR3 length: 12 amino acids, cysteine to phenylalanine. Just CDR3 DNA is preserved here, 36 bases in frame from base 1. The data originate from a study of blood T cell repertoires in COVID-19 (TCRdb year 2020). The study in broad terms: Samples from collaborators originated in the United States, Italy and Spain and spanned both the acute and convalescent phases of COVID-19. The material from the prospective study consisted of cDNA or gDNA derived from T cells, B-cell-depleted T cells, or PBMCs. Subjects who had been exposed to COVID-19, were actively infected with it, or had recovered from it provided the deeply sampled blood TCRbeta repertoires that made up the dataset. HLA class I and class II types, where available, came from metadata supplied by the sample provider rather than from assay-based typing. The repertoires were made available in a free public database intended to serve as a resource for research on the immune response to SARS-CoV-2. Samples were obtained from the ongoing ImmuneRACE study (first 160 participants) and from 1,254 subjects provided by 6 global collaborators. Sample metadata almost always included a de-identified subject ID, COVID-19 status, age in years and sex.

TCRbeta CDR3 regions were amplified from genomic DNA by means of the immunoSEQ Assay, a bias-controlled multiplex PCR. The paper's data handling went like this. Within the assay, amplification of reference gene primers was used to estimate how many nucleated cells each sample contained. To quantify the absolute abundance of each unique TCRbeta CDR3 rearrangement, sequence reads were collapsed and filtered. For each sample, productive Simpson clonality was calculated by taking the square root of Simpson's diversity index across productive rearrangements. TCRdb's version of the immuneACCESS table is confined to in-frame rearrangements and falls short of the full clone set. An unresolved V gene accounts for under half of the shortfall where checked; the remainder is of unknown origin. That table furnishes V, J and clone size, whereas the DNA furnished D and trimming. The sample yields more than 200,000 clones; more than 85% were counted once. Of the sample, 0.72% falls within the top ten clones.

The collaborating institutions used their own protocols to collect whole blood in K2EDTA tubes. Collaborator samples were shipped for TCRbeta analysis as frozen whole blood, isolated PBMCs, or DNA extracted from either sample type. The research as a whole found: Clinical and demographic metadata were provided uncurated, with the amount varying by source and participant.

The chain uses TRBV11-1 and TRBJ2-1; TRBD2 is possibly the D segment (5 matching bases). The specimen sequenced was peripheral blood. The source of this sequence is a man in his forties with acute or convalescent COVID-19. Here the CDR3 is given as CASRKTGNEQFF. The sequence in DNA is TGTGCCAGCAGGAAAACGGGGAATGAGCAGTTCTTC. Joined to the reference TRBV11-1 and TRBJ2-1 proteins, this CDR3 gives the full variable domain: EAEVAQSPRYKITEKSQAVAFWCDPISGHATLYWYRQILGQGPELLVQFQDESVVDDSQLPKDRFSAERLKGVDSTLKIQPAELGDSAMYLCASRKTGNEQFFGPGTRLTVL.